Below, 29 T cell receptor beta chains from the same sample are listed, as sequenced in a study of identical twins. A single record per CDR3 protein comes from TCRdb applying MiXCR to the 5' RACE reads. The table records about 300,000 distinct CDR3 sequences, roughly 12% of them present only once. These data were likewise used in another study, on yellow fever vaccine responses in identical twins.

What was sequenced was CD8+ T cells sorted from blood. The source of these receptors is a woman aged 18 to 35 in good health.

This clonotype came up a few times. The chain links TRBV28 to TRBJ2-7; D uncertain. Per germline, CDR1 MDHEN and CDR2 SYDVKM. This CDR3 is built from 14 residues. Trimming pared 6 bases from V and 2 bases from J, leaving 14 bases between. CDR3 residues: CASSLRSGPYEQYV. The CDR3 DNA is TGTGCCAGCAGCCTAAGGTCAGGTCCCTACGAGCAGTACGTC.

This clonotype has a handful of counts. CDR3 amino acids: CASSETVTLAKNIQYF. CDR3 sequence (DNA): TGTGCCAGCAGTGAGACAGTGACACTAGCCAAAAACATTCAGTACTTC. The gene calls are TRBV27 and TRBJ2-4, with a weak D call TRBD1 (5 bases). CDR3 length: 16 amino acids. The germline V and J ends were trimmed by 5 bases and 0 bases, with 14 bases remaining between them. Germline V CDR1 and CDR2: MNHEY, SMNVEV (reference sequence).

This clonotype was counted many times. The J gene is TRBJ2-7, the V gene TRBV28; 7 bases are shared with TRBD1. Germline V lookup: CDR1 MDHEN, CDR2 SYDVKM. J gave up 1 base and V 1 base, and 4 bases lay outside the gene matches. The CDR3 length is 15 residues. The CDR3 DNA follows: TGTGCCAGCAGTTTATATGACAGGGTTTCCTACGAGCAGTACTTC. Translation: CASSLYDRVSYEQYF.

This clonotype was seen a few times. The chain joins TRBV24-1 to TRBJ2-2, with 8 bases matching TRBD1. From germline, CDR1 is KGHDR and CDR2 SFDVKD. V lost 10 bases to trimming and J lost 3 bases; unmatched junction nucleotides: 6. This CDR3 contains 14 residues. The CDR3 bases are TGTGCCACGCAGGGGGCATCAGACACCGGGGAGCTGTTTTTT. It specifies CATQGASDTGELFF.

This clonotype was recorded at least ten times. The rearrangement links TRBV12-3 or TRBV12-4 to TRBJ2-5; TRBD1 agrees at 7 bases. V shed 5 bases and J 3 bases; nucleotides not matched to a gene: 6. This CDR3 has 14 residues. The CDR3 DNA is TGTGCCAGCAGTCAACAGGGGATGGAAGAGACCCAGTACTTC. This sequence encodes CASSQQGMEETQYF.

J is TRBJ2-2 and V is TRBV27; possibly TRBD1 for D (5 bases). With 3 bases removed from V and 6 bases from J, the gap between germline ends came to 8 bases. The V gene's germline CDR1 is MNHEY and CDR2 SMNVEV (reference sequence). The CDR3 covers 13 residues. The CDR3 protein is CASSFGRAGELFF. CDR3 in DNA: TGTGCCAGCAGTTTCGGCAGGGCCGGGGAGCTGTTTTTT.

There are many counts of this clonotype. The chain combines TRBV5-6 with TRBJ2-7; D is ambiguous. CDR1 SGHDT and CDR2 YYEEEE come from the germline V gene. The CDR3 runs 14 residues. Trimming removed 5 bases from V and 1 base from J, with 13 bases in between. The CDR3 DNA follows: TGTGCCAGCAGATCGGGCCTCTCTTCCTACGAGCAGTACGTC. Translating gives CASRSGLSSYEQYV.

The chain carries TRBV12-3 or TRBV12-4 and TRBJ2-1; 8 bases fit TRBD2. The CDR3 is 16 amino acids. Trimming at V came to 5 bases and at J to 6 bases, leaving 12 bases not matched to a gene. The CDR3 DNA is TGTGCCAGCAGTGACAGGCGGGAGGCCTCGCGCAATGAGCAGTTCTTC. This translates into CASSDRREASRNEQFF.

The chain combines TRBV29-1 with TRBJ2-2; no clear D. This CDR3 contains 13 residues. Germline V lookup: CDR1 SQVTM, CDR2 ANQGSEA. Trimming left V 0 bases short and J 6 bases short, with 8 bases between. The CDR3 is CSVEEKQPGELFF. CDR3 DNA: TGCAGCGTTGAAGAGAAACAGCCCGGGGAGCTGTTTTTT.

The sample holds many counts of this clonotype. The chain joins TRBV9 to TRBJ2-1; TRBD2 matches 11 bases. Germline trimming cut 0 bases from V and 5 bases from J; bases unmatched to any gene: 4. The CDR3 contains 16 residues. Per the germline V gene, CDR1 is SGDLS and CDR2 is YYNGEE. CDR3 region: CASSVVGLAAHNEQFF. The CDR3 DNA sequence: TGTGCCAGCAGCGTAGTGGGACTAGCGGCCCACAATGAGCAGTTCTTC.

This chain links TRBV28 with TRBJ2-7; 7 bases map to TRBD1. With 2 bases clipped from V and 3 bases from J, the junction kept 7 bases outside the gene matches. The CDR3 sequence is 15 residues long. CDR1 and CDR2 (germline): MDHEN, SYDVKM. The CDR3 loop reads CASSLHTGTDYEQYF. In DNA, the CDR3 is TGTGCCAGCAGTTTACATACCGGGACAGACTACGAGCAGTACTTC. Together with reference TRBV28 and TRBJ2-7, the CDR3 gives the full variable domain: DVKVTQSSRYLVKRTGEKVFLECVQDMDHENMFWYRQDPGLGLRLIYFSYDVKMKEKGDIPEGYSVSREKKERFSLILESASTNQTSMYLCASSLHTGTDYEQYFGPGTRLTVT.

The CDR3, as DNA: TGTGCCACCAGTGATTTGGGTACGAACACCGGGGAGCTGTTTTTT. Amino acid sequence: CATSDLGTNTGELFF. The chain has TRBV24-1 and TRBJ2-2; no firm D call. Trimming took off 0 bases at V and 0 bases at J, with 4 bases between the two ends. The length of the CDR3 is 15 residues. Germline values: CDR1 KGHDR, CDR2 SFDVKD.

The chain couples TRBV2 to TRBJ2-1; 9 bases match TRBD2. CDR3 length equals 18 residues. Germline V CDR1 and CDR2: SNHLY, FYNNEI. The J segment lost 6 bases and the V segment lost 3 bases, leaving 15 bases of the junction unmatched. The chain's CDR3 is CASSDLAILAGFGNEQFF. The CDR3 DNA reads as TGTGCCAGCAGTGACTTAGCCATCCTAGCGGGGTTTGGCAATGAGCAGTTCTTC.

This clonotype turned up a few times. This chain connects TRBV5-1 to TRBJ2-3, with D uncertain. This CDR3 region has 15 residues. Germline lookup yields CDR1 SGHRS and CDR2 YFSETQ. V lost 0 bases and J 4 bases, leaving 12 bases between the germline ends. Here the CDR3 reads CASSLAVASSDTQYF. CDR3 DNA: TGCGCCAGCAGCTTGGCGGTGGCTTCGTCAGATACGCAGTATTTT. The full variable domain, its missing parts supplied by reference TRBV5-1 and TRBJ2-3, is KAGVTQTPRYLIKTRGQQVTLSCSPISGHRSVSWYQQTPGQGLQFLFEYFSETQRNKGNFPGRFSGRQFSNSRSEMNVSTLELGDSALYLCASSLAVASSDTQYFGPGTRLTVL.

This clonotype has ten or more counts. The genes are TRBV20-1 and TRBJ2-1, with TRBD2 matching 10 bases. From germline, CDR1 is DFQATT and CDR2 SNEGSKA (reference sequence). J was trimmed by 10 bases and V by 0 bases; bases with no gene match: 6. CDR3 length: 14 residues. CDR3 DNA sequence: TGCAGTGCTAGAGAGACTAGCGGGCTACCGGAGCAGTTCTTC. Residues: CSARETSGLPEQFF.

The sample holds many counts of this clonotype. J is TRBJ1-1 and V is TRBV5-1, with D possibly matching TRBD1 (5 bases). The CDR3 runs to 14 residues. V gave up 4 bases and J gave up 3 bases, with 13 bases separating them. Germline V lookup: CDR1 SGHRS, CDR2 YFSETQ. This chain's CDR3 is CASSPTGGYTEAFF. CDR3 coding DNA: TGCGCCAGCAGCCCTACCGGGGGATACACTGAAGCTTTCTTT. Filled out from reference TRBV5-1 and TRBJ1-1, the complete variable domain reads KAGVTQTPRYLIKTRGQQVTLSCSPISGHRSVSWYQQTPGQGLQFLFEYFSETQRNKGNFPGRFSGRQFSNSRSEMNVSTLELGDSALYLCASSPTGGYTEAFFGQGTRLTVV.

The chain recombines TRBV7-9 with TRBJ1-4; 7 bases line up with TRBD1. In germline, CDR1 is SEHNR, CDR2 FQNEAQ (reference sequence). The J segment lost 0 bases and the V segment lost 6 bases, leaving 1 base of the junction unmatched. The CDR3 runs to 14 residues. As DNA, the CDR3 is TGTGCCAGCAGGGGACAGCCAACTAATGAAAAACTGTTTTTT. Encoded protein: CASRGQPTNEKLFF.

V and J are TRBV2 and TRBJ2-2; D is unresolved. The CDR3 spans 14 residues. CDR1 SNHLY and CDR2 FYNNEI come from the germline V gene. Trimming took 7 bases from V and 4 from J, leaving 13 bases between them. The CDR3: CASIGPKGTGELFF. CDR3 bases: TGTGCCAGCATAGGCCCGAAGGGCACCGGGGAGCTGTTTTTT. Drawing the rest from reference TRBV2 and TRBJ2-2, the complete variable domain is EPEVTQTPSHQVTQMGQEVILRCVPISNHLYFYWYRQILGQKVEFLVSFYNNEISEKSEIFDDQFSVERPDGSNFTLKIRSTKLEDSAMYFCASIGPKGTGELFFGEGSRLTVL.

On this clonotype itself: Being one base from a much bigger clone, this may be a read error. The chain carries TRBV13 and TRBJ1-2, with D possibly matching TRBD1 (5 bases). The CDR3 runs 13 residues. The germline V gene encodes CDR1 PRHDT and CDR2 FYEKMQ (reference sequence). Trimming stripped 5 bases from V and 4 bases from J, with 11 bases between. The chain's CDR3 is CASSPTVSYGYTF. The CDR3 DNA follows: TGTGCCAGCAGCCCGACAGTTAGCTATGGCTACACCTTC.

This clonotype has a count of ten or more. The chain couples TRBV7-8 to TRBJ1-1; 9 bases agree with TRBD1. Per the germline V gene, CDR1 is SGHVS and CDR2 is FQNEAQ. V lost 1 base to trimming and J lost 5 bases; unmatched junction nucleotides: 11. CDR3 length: 17 amino acids. In DNA, the CDR3 is TGTGCCAGCAGCTTAGGAGGGGACAGGGTTTCGGAGACTGAAGCTTTCTTT. It yields the protein CASSLGGDRVSETEAFF.

This clonotype appeared many times. The CDR3 nucleotides are TGTGCCAGCAGGACCATTCAGGGGGCTTACTACGAGCAGTACTTC. Amino acid sequence: CASRTIQGAYYEQYF. The chain is built from TRBV6-1 and TRBJ2-7; 8 nucleotides align to TRBD1. The ends lost 6 bases at V and 3 bases at J; junction bases unmatched: 10. This CDR3 region has 15 residues. Germline CDR1 is MNHNS and CDR2 is SASEGT.

The J gene is TRBJ2-7, the V gene TRBV27; D perhaps matches TRBD1 (6 bases). With 9 bases removed from V and 5 bases from J, the gap between germline ends came to 11 bases. This CDR3 region has 11 residues. CDR1 and CDR2 from the germline V gene are MNHEY and SMNVEV (reference sequence). This CDR3 reads CASGRGHEQYV. The DNA for the CDR3 is TGTGCCAGTGGCAGGGGCCACGAGCAGTACGTC.

A word on this clonotype: A much bigger clone sits one base away, suggesting this may be a read error. This chain uses TRBV5-5 with TRBJ2-1; D perhaps matches TRBD2 (5 bases). V was clipped by 3 bases and J by 8 bases, with 15 bases between them. This CDR3 is 14 amino acids long. CDR1 SGHKS and CDR2 YYEKEE come from the germline V gene (reference sequence). This CDR3 is CASSWESCRDEQFF. In DNA form, the CDR3 reads TGTGCCAGCAGCTGGGAGTCGTGCCGGGATGAGCAGTTCTTC.

This clonotype was detected only once. This sequence joins TRBV28 and TRBJ2-3; 7 bases agree with TRBD2. J gave up 4 bases and V 3 bases, and 7 bases lay outside the gene matches. Germline CDR1 MDHEN, CDR2 SYDVKM. CDR3 length: 15 residues. CDR3 residues: CASSFEREEADTQYF. CDR3 DNA: TGTGCCAGCAGTTTCGAGCGGGAAGAGGCAGATACGCAGTATTTT.

In this sample, this clonotype turned up many times. The CDR3 DNA is TGTGCCAGCAGTTCACTAGCTTTGTTCGATGAGCAGTTCTTC. It codes for CASSSLALFDEQFF. The chain uses TRBV27 and TRBJ2-1; D is perhaps TRBD2 (6 bases). V was shortened by 4 bases and J by 8 bases, with 15 bases between the two germline ends. Germline V gene data show CDR1 as MNHEY and CDR2 as SMNVEV (reference sequence). The CDR3 totals 14 residues.

The J gene is TRBJ2-7, the V gene TRBV7-9; 9 bases agree with TRBD2. The germline gives CDR1 SEHNR, CDR2 FQNEAQ (reference sequence). After removal of 5 bases from V and 2 bases from J, the junction contained 10 bases not matched to a gene. The CDR3 runs to 16 residues. The DNA of the CDR3 is TGTGCCAGCAGCCCCCCTGTGCTAGCGGGGACCTACGAGCAGTACTTC. Its protein is CASSPPVLAGTYEQYF.

In this sample, this clonotype turned up many times. The V call is TRBV12-3 or TRBV12-4, the J call TRBJ1-2, with 10 bases identical to TRBD1. The J segment lost 8 bases and the V segment lost 6 bases, leaving 6 bases of the junction unmatched. This CDR3 is 13 amino acids long. The CDR3 protein is CASSATGGAGYTF. DNA of the CDR3: TGTGCCAGCAGCGCGACAGGGGGCGCAGGCTACACCTTC.

This clonotype was seen only a few times. This chain joins TRBV7-8 and TRBJ2-1; 14 bases are shared with TRBD2. The germline V gene has CDR1 SGHVS and CDR2 FQNEAQ. V gave up 1 base and J gave up 6 bases; unmatched junction bases: 8. The CDR3 totals 18 residues. CDR3 DNA: TGTGCCAGCAGCTTAGGAGCGGGACTAGCGGGAGTAGCCAATGAGCAGTTCTTC. It specifies CASSLGAGLAGVANEQFF. Full variable domain (rest looked up from reference TRBV7-8 and TRBJ2-1): GAGVSQSPRYKVAKRGQDVALRCDPISGHVSLFWYQQALGQGPEFLTYFQNEAQLDKSGLPSDRFFAERPEGSVSTLKIQRTQQEDSAVYLCASSLGAGLAGVANEQFFGPGTRLTVL.

This chain links TRBV15 with TRBJ2-1; D gene unclear. CDR1 is LNHNV and CDR2 is YYDKDF in the germline V gene (reference sequence). The germline V and J ends were trimmed by 0 bases and 6 bases, with 12 bases remaining between them. The CDR3 runs 15 residues. Written as DNA, the CDR3 is TGTGCCACCAGCAGAGATCGGCTCCTTGGCAATGAGCAGTTCTTC. This sequence encodes CATSRDRLLGNEQFF.